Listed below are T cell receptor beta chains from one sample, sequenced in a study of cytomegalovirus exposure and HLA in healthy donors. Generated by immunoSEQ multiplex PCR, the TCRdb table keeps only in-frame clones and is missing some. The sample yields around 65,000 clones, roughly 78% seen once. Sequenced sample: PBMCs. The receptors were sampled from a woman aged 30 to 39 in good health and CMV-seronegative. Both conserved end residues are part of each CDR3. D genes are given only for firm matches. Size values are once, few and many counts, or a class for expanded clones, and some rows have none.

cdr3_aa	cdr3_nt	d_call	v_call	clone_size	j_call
CASSPQDTGELFF	TGTGCCAGCAGTCCACAGGACACCGGGGAGCTGTTTTTT	NA	TRBV6-5	NA	TRBJ2-2
CSVRDLRGANVLTF	TGCAGCGTGCGGGACCTTAGGGGGGCCAACGTCCTGACTTTC	NA	TRBV29-1	NA	TRBJ2-6
CAISSGTGGSGEQFF	TGTGCCATCAGCTCCGGGACAGGGGGCTCTGGGGAGCAGTTCTTC	TRBD1	TRBV10-3	NA	TRBJ2-1
CASSLEGRAVGYTF	TGCGCCAGCAGCTTGGAAGGCAGGGCAGTGGGCTACACCTTC	NA	TRBV5-1	NA	TRBJ1-2
CASSSGYTYEQYF	TGTGCCAGCAGTTCAGGGTACACCTACGAGCAGTACTTC	NA	TRBV6-5	once	TRBJ2-7
CASSQDQGAVGDTGELFF	TGTGCCAGCAGCCAAGATCAGGGGGCAGTTGGGGACACCGGGGAGCTGTTTTTT	TRBD1	TRBV4-2	NA	TRBJ2-2
CATSRDRGSYEQYF	TGTGCCACCAGCAGAGACCGGGGGTCCTACGAGCAGTACTTC	NA	TRBV15	few	TRBJ2-7
CASSPQGNEKLFF	TGTGCCAGCTCACCTCAGGGAAATGAAAAACTGTTTTTT	NA	TRBV18	NA	TRBJ1-4
CSVKEGTGPTGELFF	TGCAGCGTCAAAGAGGGGACAGGGCCAACCGGGGAGCTGTTTTTT	TRBD1	TRBV29-1	NA	TRBJ2-2
CASSLRGGYQETQYF	TGTGCCAGCAGCTTGCGGGGTGGGTACCAAGAGACCCAGTACTTC	NA	TRBV7-9	NA	TRBJ2-5
CASSMGQAKNQPQHF	TGTGCCAGCAGCATGGGACAGGCGAAAAATCAGCCCCAGCATTTT	TRBD1	TRBV28	NA	TRBJ1-5
CASSKEQGWVEQYF	TGTGCCAGCAGCAAAGAACAGGGCTGGGTCGAGCAGTACTTC	NA	TRBV21-1	NA	TRBJ2-7
CASSQDGGAIREQFF	TGTGCCAGCAGCCAAGATGGGGGGGCCATTCGAGAGCAGTTCTTC	NA	TRBV4-2	NA	TRBJ2-1
CASSPTGGSYEQYF	TGCGCCAGCAGCCCGACAGGGGGCTCCTACGAGCAGTACTTC	TRBD1	TRBV5-1	few	TRBJ2-7
CASSLKGDMPYEQYF	TGCGCCAGCAGCTTAAAAGGGGACATGCCCTACGAGCAGTACTTC	NA	TRBV5-1	NA	TRBJ2-7